The next 16 T cell receptor beta chains were all read from a single sample in a study of T cells in narcolepsy. Data came from immunoSEQ multiplex PCR; TCRdb stores just in-frame clones and leaves some out. The table has more than 30,000 clones, roughly four fifths seen once. Input material: CD45RA- memory CD4+ T cells from PBMCs. These receptors were taken from a human donor with narcolepsy.

V gene TRBV6-1 combines with J gene TRBJ2-7; 7 nucleotides align to TRBD1. This CDR3 has 15 amino acids. The ends lost 4 bases at V and 2 bases at J; junction bases unmatched: 8. Germline V gene data show CDR1 as MNHNS and CDR2 as SASEGT. The CDR3 loop is CASSGQTGFPYEQYF. In DNA, the CDR3 is TGTGCCAGCAGTGGCCAGACAGGGTTTCCCTACGAGCAGTACTTC.

The V gene is TRBV7-8, the J gene TRBJ2-7; D is possibly TRBD2 (7 bases). The CDR3 is 14 residues long. Between the trimmed V and J ends, which lost 3 bases and 2 bases, there was a span of 11 bases. Germline CDR1 SGHVS, CDR2 FQNEAQ. CDR3 sequence: CASSLDGGPYEQYF. In DNA, the CDR3 is TGTGCCAGCAGCTTGGACGGGGGGCCCTACGAGCAGTACTTC. The variable domain in full, completed from reference TRBV7-8 and TRBJ2-7, reads GAGVSQSPRYKVAKRGQDVALRCDPISGHVSLFWYQQALGQGPEFLTYFQNEAQLDKSGLPSDRFFAERPEGSVSTLKIQRTQQEDSAVYLCASSLDGGPYEQYFGPGTRLTVT.

This clone has only one observation. The chain is built from TRBV7-3 and TRBJ2-1; no definite D call. This CDR3 region has 14 residues. The germline V and J ends were trimmed by 1 base and 6 bases, with 10 bases remaining between them. Germline CDR1 and CDR2: SGHTA and FQGTGA. CDR3 region: CASSLIVGSNEQFF. CDR3 DNA sequence: TGTGCCAGCAGCTTAATTGTAGGGTCCAATGAGCAGTTCTTC.

V gene TRBV7-6 combines with J gene TRBJ1-3; the D is unclear. V lost 4 bases, J lost 2 bases, and 15 bases lay in between. CDR3 length: 16 amino acids. CDR1 and CDR2 (germline): SGHVS, FNYEAQ. CDR3 sequence: CASSSGTPAAGNTIYF. CDR3 bases: TGTGCCAGCAGCTCCGGCACTCCTGCTGCTGGAAACACCATATATTTT.

The rearrangement uses TRBV2 and TRBJ1-1; 9 bases are shared with TRBD1. CDR3 length equals 14 residues. The V gene's germline CDR1 is SNHLY and CDR2 FYNNEI. V trimming: 6 bases; J trimming: 4 bases; junction bases outside the gene matches: 6. CDR3 DNA: TGTGCCAGCAGGGACCGACAGGGGGGCACTGAAGCTTTCTTT. Amino acids: CASRDRQGGTEAFF.

The chain combines TRBV9 with TRBJ2-3; no firm D call. CDR1 is SGDLS, CDR2 YYNGEE, per germline. The V end lost 0 bases, the J end lost 6 bases, and 8 bases lay between the germline ends. The CDR3 length is 13 residues. CDR3 sequence reads: CASSVARFDTQYF. CDR3 coding DNA: TGTGCCAGCAGCGTAGCACGGTTCGATACGCAGTATTTT.

This clone was observed a single time. The genes are TRBV5-6 and TRBJ2-2, with 9 bases lining up with TRBD2. CDR3 size: 16 residues. Trimming took 4 bases from V and 8 from J; bases not matched to a gene: 12. Looked up from germline, CDR1 is SGHDT and CDR2 is YYEEEE. The CDR3 DNA sequence: TGTGCCAGCAGCCCCCTTCGGCGGGGGGGCGGGGGGGAGCTGTTTTTT. Encoded protein: CASSPLRRGGGGELFF.

The chain uses TRBV9 and TRBJ2-3; 11 bases are a match to TRBD1. The germline V gene has CDR1 SGDLS and CDR2 YYNGEE. The trim removed 4 bases at V and 5 bases at J, leaving 12 bases unmatched. This CDR3 contains 17 residues. The DNA for the CDR3 is TGTGCCAGCAGCCCTGTCCCGGGACAGGGGGGAGGAGATACGCAGTATTTT. Protein sequence: CASSPVPGQGGGDTQYF.

This sequence joins TRBV5-1 and TRBJ2-1; 11 bases map to TRBD2. The CDR3 extends over 16 amino acids. V gave up 4 bases and J gave up 6 bases; unmatched junction bases: 9. The germline V gene has CDR1 SGHRS and CDR2 YFSETQ. The CDR3 DNA follows: TGCGCCAGCAGCCGTCCCGGGACTAGCGGAACCAATGAGCAGTTCTTC. Translating it yields CASSRPGTSGTNEQFF.

The CDR3 sequence is CATSPSDRLYGYTF. The CDR3 DNA follows: TGTGCCACCAGCCCCTCGGACAGGTTATATGGCTACACCTTC. The V gene is TRBV15, the J gene TRBJ1-2, with 7 nucleotides matching TRBD1. The CDR3 is 14 residues long. V trimming: 5 bases; J trimming: 5 bases; junction bases outside the gene matches: 8. Germline V lookup: CDR1 LNHNV, CDR2 YYDKDF (reference sequence).

The V gene is TRBV4-1, the J gene TRBJ2-3; D gene uncertain. Germline V gene sequence: CDR1 MGHRA, CDR2 YSYEKL. Trimming took off 0 bases at V and 3 bases at J, with 7 bases between the two ends. The CDR3 is 14 amino acids. The CDR3 here is CASSQERPTDTQYF. The CDR3 nucleotides read TGCGCCAGCAGCCAAGAGCGTCCTACAGATACGCAGTATTTT.

The table lists this clone with a count of one. The rearrangement uses TRBV7-9 and TRBJ2-3; 9 bases are shared with TRBD2. CDR1 SEHNR and CDR2 FQNEAQ come from the germline V gene (reference sequence). The CDR3 runs 17 residues. The V and J ends lost 6 bases and 2 bases, in that order; junction bases with no gene match: 12. CDR3 sequence (DNA): TGTGCCAGCAGTCGGGGGGCTAGCGGGGCTCTCACAGATACGCAGTATTTT. This gives the protein CASSRGASGALTDTQYF. Together with reference TRBV7-9 and TRBJ2-3, the CDR3 gives the full variable domain: DTGVSQNPRHKITKRGQNVTFRCDPISEHNRLYWYRQTLGQGPEFLTYFQNEAQLEKSRLLSDRFSAERPKGSFSTLEIQRTEQGDSAMYLCASSRGASGALTDTQYFGPGTRLTVL.

The V and J genes are TRBV29-1 and TRBJ2-5; the D is unclear. V was shortened by 1 base and J by 5 bases, with 8 bases between the two germline ends. CDR1 and CDR2 (germline): SQVTM, ANQGSEA. CDR3 length: 12 residues. CDR3 residues: CSVEGTGETQYF. The CDR3 nucleotides read TGCAGCGTTGAAGGTACCGGGGAGACCCAGTACTTC.

This chain links TRBV30 with TRBJ1-5, with D perhaps TRBD1 (5 bases). V was pared by 3 bases and J by 5 bases, with 8 bases between. Germline V gene sequence: CDR1 GTSNPN, CDR2 SVGIG (reference sequence). CDR3 length equals 12 residues. CDR3 nucleotides: TGTGCCTGGAGGGGGGGGGATCAGCCCCAGCATTTT. This translates into CAWRGGDQPQHF.

This chain connects TRBV5-1 to TRBJ2-1; 9 nucleotides line up with TRBD2. V lost 3 bases and J lost 6; bases outside the gene matches: 16. The CDR3 is 18 residues long. CDR1 is SGHRS, CDR2 YFSETQ, per germline. CDR3 protein: CASSSPLAGTAGGNEQFF. CDR3 in DNA: TGCGCCAGCAGCTCCCCTCTAGCGGGGACTGCGGGTGGCAATGAGCAGTTCTTC. The full variable domain, in which reference TRBV5-1 and TRBJ2-1 provide the parts outside the CDR3, is KAGVTQTPRYLIKTRGQQVTLSCSPISGHRSVSWYQQTPGQGLQFLFEYFSETQRNKGNFPGRFSGRQFSNSRSEMNVSTLELGDSALYLCASSSPLAGTAGGNEQFFGPGTRLTVL.

This sequence joins TRBV5-1 and TRBJ1-3; no reliable D call. The CDR3 contains 16 residues. V dropped 0 bases and J dropped 0 bases, with 10 bases sitting between them. Germline CDR1 SGHRS, CDR2 YFSETQ. The CDR3 bases are TGCGCCAGCAGCTTGGCCGGGCCGGCCTCTGGAAACACCATATATTTT. This translates into CASSLAGPASGNTIYF.